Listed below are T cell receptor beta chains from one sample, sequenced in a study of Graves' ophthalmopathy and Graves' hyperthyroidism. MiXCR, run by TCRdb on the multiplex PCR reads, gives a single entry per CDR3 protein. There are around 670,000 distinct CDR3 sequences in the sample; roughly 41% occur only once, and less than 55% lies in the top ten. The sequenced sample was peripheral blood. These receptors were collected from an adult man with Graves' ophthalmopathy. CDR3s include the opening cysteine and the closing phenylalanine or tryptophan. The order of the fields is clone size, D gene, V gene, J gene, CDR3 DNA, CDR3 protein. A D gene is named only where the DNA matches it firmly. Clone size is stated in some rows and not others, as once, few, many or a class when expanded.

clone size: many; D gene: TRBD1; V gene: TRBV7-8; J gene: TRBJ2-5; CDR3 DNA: TGTGCCAGCAGCACCCGGACAGGGGGCCAAGAGACCCAGTACTTC; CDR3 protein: CASSTRTGGQETQYF
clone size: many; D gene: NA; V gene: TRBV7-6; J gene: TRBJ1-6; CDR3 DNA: TGTGCCAGCAGCTTATACAATTCACCCCTCCACTTT; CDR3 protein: CASSLYNSPLHF
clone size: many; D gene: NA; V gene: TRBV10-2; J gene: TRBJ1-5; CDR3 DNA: TGCGCCAGCAGTGAGTCTGGGATTAGCAATCAGCCCCAGCATTTT; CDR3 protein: CASSESGISNQPQHF
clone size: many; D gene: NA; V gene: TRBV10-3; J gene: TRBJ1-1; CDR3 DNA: TGTGCCAGCAGTTTGATTAGCCTGAACACTGAAGCTTTCTTT; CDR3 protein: CASSLISLNTEAFF
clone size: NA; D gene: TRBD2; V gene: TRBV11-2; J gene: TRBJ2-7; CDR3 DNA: TGTGCCAGCAGCTTAGATCAGGCTAGCGGGAAGTCCTCCTACGAGCAGTACTTC; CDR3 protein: CASSLDQASGKSSYEQYF
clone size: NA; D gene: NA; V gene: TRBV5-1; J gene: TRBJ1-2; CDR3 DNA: TGTGCCAGCAGCTTTCCGGACGGCCTCCGCTACACCTTC; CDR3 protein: CASSFPDGLRYTF
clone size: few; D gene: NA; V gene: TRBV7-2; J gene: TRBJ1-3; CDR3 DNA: TGTGCCAGCAGCAAGAACAGCCCCTCTGGAAACACCATATATTTT; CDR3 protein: CASSKNSPSGNTIYF
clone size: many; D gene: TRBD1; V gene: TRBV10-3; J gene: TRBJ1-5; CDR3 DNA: TGTGCCACGGGACAGGGAGATCAGCCCCAGCATTTT; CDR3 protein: CATGQGDQPQHF
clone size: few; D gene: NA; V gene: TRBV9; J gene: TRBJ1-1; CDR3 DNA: TGTGCCAGCAGCCAAGTCCAGGGGAACGCTGAAGCTTTCTTT; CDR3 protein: CASSQVQGNAEAFF
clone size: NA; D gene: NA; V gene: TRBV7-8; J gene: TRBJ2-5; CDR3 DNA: TGTGCCAGCAGCTTAGAGATCGGGGGAGAGACCCAGTACTTC; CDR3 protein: CASSLEIGGETQYF
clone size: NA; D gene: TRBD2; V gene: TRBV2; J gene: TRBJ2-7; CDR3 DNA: TGTGCCAGCAGTTACTCGAGTTATCGGACTAGCGGGAGGCAGTACTTC; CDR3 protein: CASSYSSYRTSGRQYF
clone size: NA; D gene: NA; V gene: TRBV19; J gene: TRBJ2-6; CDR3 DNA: TGTGCCAGCTCACCTCACTCTGGGGCCAACGTCCTGACTTTC; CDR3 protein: CASSPHSGANVLTF
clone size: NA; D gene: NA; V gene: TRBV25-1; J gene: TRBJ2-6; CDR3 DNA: TGTGCCGGCAGTGAGTTCGGTTCTGGGGCCAACGTCCTGACTTTC; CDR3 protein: CAGSEFGSGANVLTF
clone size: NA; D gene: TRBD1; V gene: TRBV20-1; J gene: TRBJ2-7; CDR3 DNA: TGCAGTGCTATCCCGACAGGGGGCGTTCTCCACGAGCAGTACTTC; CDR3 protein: CSAIPTGGVLHEQYF
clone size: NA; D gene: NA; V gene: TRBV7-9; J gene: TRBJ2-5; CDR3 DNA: TGTGCCAGCAGCAGGCAGCCACAAGAGACCCAGTACTTC; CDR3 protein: CASSRQPQETQYF
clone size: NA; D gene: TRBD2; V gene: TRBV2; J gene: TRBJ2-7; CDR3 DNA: TGTGCCAGCAGTTTACGTCTAGCGGGGGCACTTTCCTACGAGCAGTACTTC; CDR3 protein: CASSLRLAGALSYEQYF
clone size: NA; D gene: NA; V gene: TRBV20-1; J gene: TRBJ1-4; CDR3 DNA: TGCAGTGCTTCTCGGAGGGGCAACGAAAAACTGTTTTTT; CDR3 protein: CSASRRGNEKLFF
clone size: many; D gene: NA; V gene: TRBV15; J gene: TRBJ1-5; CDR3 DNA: TGTGCCACCAGCGAAGGGACCAGCAATCAGCCCCAGCATTTT; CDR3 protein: CATSEGTSNQPQHF
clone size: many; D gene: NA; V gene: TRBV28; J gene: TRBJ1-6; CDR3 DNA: TGTGCCAGCAGTTCCCCGGGATCACCCCTCCACTTT; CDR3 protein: CASSSPGSPLHF
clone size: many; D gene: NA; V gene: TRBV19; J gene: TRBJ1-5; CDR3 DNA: TGTGCCAGCAGCAGTGGGCAGAGCAATCAGCCCCAGCATTTT; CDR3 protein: CASSSGQSNQPQHF
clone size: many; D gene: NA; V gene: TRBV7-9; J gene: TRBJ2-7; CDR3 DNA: TGTGCCAGCAGCTTAGGTGGCGGGTCCTCCTACGAGCAGTACTTC; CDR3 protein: CASSLGGGSSYEQYF
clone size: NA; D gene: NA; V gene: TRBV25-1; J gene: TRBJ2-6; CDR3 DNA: TGTGCCAGCAGTTTAAAATACTCTGGGGCCAACGTCCTGACTTTC; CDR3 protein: CASSLKYSGANVLTF
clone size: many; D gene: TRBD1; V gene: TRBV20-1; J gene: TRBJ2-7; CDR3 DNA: TGCAGTGCTTTTAACCGGGACAGGAACTCCTACGAGCAGTACTTC; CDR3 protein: CSAFNRDRNSYEQYF
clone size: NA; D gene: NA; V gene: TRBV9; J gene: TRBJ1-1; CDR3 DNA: TGTGCCAGCAGCGTAGGCGCGTCCACTGAAGCTTTCTTT; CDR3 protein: CASSVGASTEAFF
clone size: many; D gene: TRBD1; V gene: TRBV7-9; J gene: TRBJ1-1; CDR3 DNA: TGTGCCAGCAGCGAGTACACAGGGGGACGAGCTTTCTTT; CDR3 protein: CASSEYTGGRAFF
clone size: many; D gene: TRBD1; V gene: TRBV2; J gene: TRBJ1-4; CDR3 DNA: TGTGCCAGCAGTACCAGGGGGCCCGAGAGTGAAAAACTGTTTTTT; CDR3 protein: CASSTRGPESEKLFF
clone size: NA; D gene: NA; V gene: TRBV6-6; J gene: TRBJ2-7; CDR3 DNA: TGTGCCAGCAGTTACAACAGGCGAAGCTCCTACGAGCAGTACTTC; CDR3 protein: CASSYNRRSSYEQYF